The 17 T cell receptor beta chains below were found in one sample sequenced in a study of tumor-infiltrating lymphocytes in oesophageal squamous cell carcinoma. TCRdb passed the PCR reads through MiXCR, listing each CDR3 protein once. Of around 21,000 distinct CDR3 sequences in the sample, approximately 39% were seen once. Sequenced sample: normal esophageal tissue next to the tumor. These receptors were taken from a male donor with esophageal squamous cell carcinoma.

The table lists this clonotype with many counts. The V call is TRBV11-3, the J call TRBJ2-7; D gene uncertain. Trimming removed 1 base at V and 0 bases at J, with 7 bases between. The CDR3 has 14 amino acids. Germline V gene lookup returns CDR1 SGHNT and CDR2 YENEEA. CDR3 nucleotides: TGTGCCAGCAGCTTAGTCCTCAGCTCCTACGAGCAGTACTTC. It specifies CASSLVLSSYEQYF.

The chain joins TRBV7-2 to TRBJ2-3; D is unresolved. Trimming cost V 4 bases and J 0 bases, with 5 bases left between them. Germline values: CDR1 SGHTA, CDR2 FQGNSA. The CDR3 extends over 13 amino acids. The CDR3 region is CASSWFSTDTQYF. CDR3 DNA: TGTGCCAGCAGCTGGTTTAGCACAGATACGCAGTATTTT.

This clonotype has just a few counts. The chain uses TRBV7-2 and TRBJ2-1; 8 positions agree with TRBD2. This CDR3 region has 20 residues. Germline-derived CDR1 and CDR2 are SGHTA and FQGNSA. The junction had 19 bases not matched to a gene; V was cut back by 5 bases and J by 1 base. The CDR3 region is CASSLAPLGDGRGSYNEQFF. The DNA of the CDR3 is TGTGCCAGCAGCCTCGCTCCCCTCGGGGACGGGAGGGGATCCTACAATGAGCAGTTCTTC. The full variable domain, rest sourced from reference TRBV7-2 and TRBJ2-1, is GAGVSQSPSNKVTEKGKDVELRCDPISGHTALYWYRQSLGQGLEFLIYFQGNSAPDKSGLPSDRFSAERTGGSVSTLTIQRTQQEDSAVYLCASSLAPLGDGRGSYNEQFFGPGTRLTVL.

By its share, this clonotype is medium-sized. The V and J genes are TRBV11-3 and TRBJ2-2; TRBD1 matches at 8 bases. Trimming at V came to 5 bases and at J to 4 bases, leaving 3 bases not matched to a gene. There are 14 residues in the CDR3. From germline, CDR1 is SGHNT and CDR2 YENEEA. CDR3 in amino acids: CASSTTGVTGELFF. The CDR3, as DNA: TGTGCCAGCAGCACGACAGGGGTCACCGGGGAGCTGTTTTTT.

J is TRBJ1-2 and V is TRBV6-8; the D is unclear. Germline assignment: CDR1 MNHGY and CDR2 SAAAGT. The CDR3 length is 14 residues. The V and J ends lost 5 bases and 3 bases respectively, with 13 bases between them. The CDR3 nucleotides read TGTGCCAGCAGTGCTCGGTGGAGGGACTATGGCTACACCTTC. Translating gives CASSARWRDYGYTF.

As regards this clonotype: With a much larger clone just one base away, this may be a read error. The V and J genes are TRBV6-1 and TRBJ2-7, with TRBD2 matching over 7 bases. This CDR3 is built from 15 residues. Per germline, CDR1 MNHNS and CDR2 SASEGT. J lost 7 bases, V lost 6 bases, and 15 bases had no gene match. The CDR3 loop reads CASRGEAGNADEQYF. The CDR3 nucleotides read TGTGCCAGCAGGGGAGAAGCGGGAAATGCGGATGAGCAGTACTTC.

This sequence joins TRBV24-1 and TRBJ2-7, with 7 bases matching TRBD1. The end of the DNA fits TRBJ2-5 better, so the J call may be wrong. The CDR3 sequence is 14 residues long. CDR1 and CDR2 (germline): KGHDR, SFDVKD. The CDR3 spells CATSETGTVETQYF. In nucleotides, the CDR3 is TGTGCCACCAGTGAGACCGGGACAGTAGAGACCCAGTACTTC.

CDR3 loop: CASSFRTSGQETQYF. The CDR3 nucleotides read TGTGCCAGCAGCTTCCGGACTAGCGGCCAAGAGACCCAGTACTTC. The chain employs TRBV11-3 and TRBJ2-4; 10 nucleotides align to TRBD2. The J call may be wrong; the DNA end is better matched by TRBJ2-5. The V gene's germline CDR1 is SGHNT and CDR2 YENEEA. The CDR3 totals 15 residues.

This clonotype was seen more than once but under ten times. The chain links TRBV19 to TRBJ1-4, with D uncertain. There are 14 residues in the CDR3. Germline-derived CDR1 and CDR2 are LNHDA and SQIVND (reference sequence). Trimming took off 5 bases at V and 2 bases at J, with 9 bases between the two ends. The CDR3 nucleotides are TGTGCCAGTAGTGAGTCAGCCACTAATGAAAAACTGTTTTTT. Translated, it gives CASSESATNEKLFF.

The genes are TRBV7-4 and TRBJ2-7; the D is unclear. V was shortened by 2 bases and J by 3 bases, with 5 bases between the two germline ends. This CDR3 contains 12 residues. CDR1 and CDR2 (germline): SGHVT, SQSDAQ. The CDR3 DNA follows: TGTGCCAGCAGCTTATCGAACTACGAGCAGTACTTC. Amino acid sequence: CASSLSNYEQYF.

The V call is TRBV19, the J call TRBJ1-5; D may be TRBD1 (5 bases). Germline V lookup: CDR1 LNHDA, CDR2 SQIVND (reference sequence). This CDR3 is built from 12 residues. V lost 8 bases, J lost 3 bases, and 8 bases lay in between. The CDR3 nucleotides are TGTGCCAGTGGGGGGAACAATCAGCCCCAGCATTTT. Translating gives CASGGNNQPQHF.

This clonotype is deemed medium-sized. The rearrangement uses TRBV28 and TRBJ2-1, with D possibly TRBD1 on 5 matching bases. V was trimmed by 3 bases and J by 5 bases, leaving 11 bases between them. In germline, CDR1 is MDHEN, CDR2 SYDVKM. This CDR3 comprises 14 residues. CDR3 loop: CASSLLQENNEQFF. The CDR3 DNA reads TGTGCCAGCAGTTTGTTACAGGAAAACAATGAGCAGTTCTTC.

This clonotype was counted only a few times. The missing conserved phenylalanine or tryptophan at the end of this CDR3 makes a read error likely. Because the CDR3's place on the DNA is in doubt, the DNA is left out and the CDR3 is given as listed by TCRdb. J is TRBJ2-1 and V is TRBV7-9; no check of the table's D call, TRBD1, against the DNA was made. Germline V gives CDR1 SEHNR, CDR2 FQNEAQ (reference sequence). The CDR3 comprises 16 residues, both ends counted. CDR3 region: CASSLGDSNYGYTFGS.

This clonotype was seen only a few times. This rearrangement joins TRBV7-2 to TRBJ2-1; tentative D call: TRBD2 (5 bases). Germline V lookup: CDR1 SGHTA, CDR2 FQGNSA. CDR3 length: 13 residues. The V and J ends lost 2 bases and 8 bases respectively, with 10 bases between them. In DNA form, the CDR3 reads TGTGCCAGCAGCTTACAGGTGCGGGATGAGCAGTTCTTC. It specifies CASSLQVRDEQFF. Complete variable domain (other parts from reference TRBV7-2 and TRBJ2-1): GAGVSQSPSNKVTEKGKDVELRCDPISGHTALYWYRQSLGQGLEFLIYFQGNSAPDKSGLPSDRFSAERTGGSVSTLTIQRTQQEDSAVYLCASSLQVRDEQFFGPGTRLTVL.

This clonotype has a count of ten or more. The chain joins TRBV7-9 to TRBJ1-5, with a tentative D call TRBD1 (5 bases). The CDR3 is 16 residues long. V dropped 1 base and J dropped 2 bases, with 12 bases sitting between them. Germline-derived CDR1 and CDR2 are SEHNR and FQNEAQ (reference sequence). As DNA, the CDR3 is TGTGCCAGCAGCTTAGTGGGGGGGGTGGGCAATCAGCCCCAGCATTTT. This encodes CASSLVGGVGNQPQHF.

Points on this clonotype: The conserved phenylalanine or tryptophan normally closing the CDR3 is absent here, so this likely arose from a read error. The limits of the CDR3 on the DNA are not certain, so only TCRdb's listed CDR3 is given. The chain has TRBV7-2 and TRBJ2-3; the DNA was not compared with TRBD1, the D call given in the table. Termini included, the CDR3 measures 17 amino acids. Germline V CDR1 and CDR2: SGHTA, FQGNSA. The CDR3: CASSSYRDTGYGYTFGS.

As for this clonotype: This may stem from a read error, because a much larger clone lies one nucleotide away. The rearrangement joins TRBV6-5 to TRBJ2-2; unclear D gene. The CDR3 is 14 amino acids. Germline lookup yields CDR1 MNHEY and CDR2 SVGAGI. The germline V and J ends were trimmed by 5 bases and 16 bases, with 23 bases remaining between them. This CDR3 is CASSPEYHTGWRFF. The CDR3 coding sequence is TGTGCCAGCAGTCCCGAGTACCACACCGGTTGGCGGTTTTTT.